These 27 T cell receptor beta chains came from one sample sequenced in a study of T cells in Graves' hyperthyroidism and ophthalmopathy. Amplified TCR beta CDR3 regions derived from RNA transcripts. A first-round RT-PCR of the TCR CDR3 used the HTBI primer set. In TCRdb, the multiplex PCR reads were re-called with MiXCR into one record per CDR3 protein. The repertoire holds 500,000 to 700,000 distinct CDR3 sequences, with 16% as singletons. Sequenced sample: blood. The source is a woman between 18 and 29 years old with Graves' hyperthyroidism.

There are many counts of this clonotype. The chain links TRBV9 to TRBJ1-1; 7 bases agree with TRBD1. This CDR3 is built from 16 residues. V lost 0 bases and J lost 3; bases outside the gene matches: 8. The V gene's germline CDR1 is SGDLS and CDR2 YYNGEE. The CDR3 loop is CASSVGIGGGYTEAFF. The DNA of the CDR3 is TGTGCCAGCAGCGTAGGGATTGGAGGGGGCTACACTGAAGCTTTCTTT.

The chain uses TRBV7-9 and TRBJ2-4; 9 nucleotides align to TRBD1. The V and J ends lost 3 bases and 2 bases, in that order; junction bases with no gene match: 5. The CDR3 length is 16 residues. Germline CDR1 reads SEHNR; CDR2 reads FQNEAQ (reference sequence). Here the CDR3 reads CASSFADRGTKNIQYF. DNA for the CDR3: TGTGCCAGCAGCTTCGCCGACAGGGGGACCAAAAACATTCAGTACTTC.

V gene TRBV6-1 combines with J gene TRBJ2-1; TRBD1 aligns across 10 bases. V was pared by 6 bases and J by 14 bases, with 4 bases of the junction left unmatched. CDR1 is MNHNS and CDR2 is SASEGT in the germline V gene. This CDR3 has 11 amino acids. The CDR3 is CASRLGQGEFF. CDR3 nucleotide sequence: TGTGCCAGCAGATTAGGACAGGGGGAGTTCTTC.

This clonotype was recorded a few times. The CDR3 DNA reads as TGCGCCAGCAGCACAAGGCGGCAGACCGGGGAGCTGTTTTTT. This gives the protein CASSTRRQTGELFF. This chain links TRBV5-1 with TRBJ2-2, with D hard to call. The germline CDR1 and CDR2 sequences are SGHRS and YFSETQ. The CDR3 extends over 14 amino acids. V lost 4 bases and J 5 bases, leaving 12 bases between the germline ends.

Concerning this clonotype: A much larger clone differs by one base, so this may be a read error. This chain joins TRBV12-3 or TRBV12-4 and TRBJ2-1, with 8 bases matching TRBD1. The V and J ends lost 4 bases and 10 bases, in that order; junction bases with no gene match: 12. The CDR3 is 15 residues long. CDR3 in DNA: TGTGCCAGCAGTTCAACTGGGACAGGTGGCGACGAGCAGTTCTTC. This encodes CASSSTGTGGDEQFF.

This clonotype was picked up a small number of times. The chain combines TRBV20-1 with TRBJ2-7; D is uncertain. Germline CDR1 is DFQATT and CDR2 is SNEGSKA (reference sequence). There are 15 residues in the CDR3. V lost 0 bases to trimming and J lost 1 base, with 13 bases between them. In nucleotides, the CDR3 is TGCAGTGCTAGAGATCAAACTCCTAAATCCTACGAGCAGTACTTC. Amino acid sequence: CSARDQTPKSYEQYF.

The table lists this clonotype with many counts. This sequence joins TRBV20-1 and TRBJ1-5; D not certain. Germline CDR1 DFQATT, CDR2 SNEGSKA (reference sequence). The CDR3 spans 14 residues. Trimming shortened V by 0 bases and J by 3 bases, and 9 bases separated the two germline ends. The CDR3 nucleotides read TGCAGTGCTAGAGATCGACAAATCAATCAGCCCCAGCATTTT. Protein: CSARDRQINQPQHF.

In its sample, this clonotype was seen once. J is TRBJ1-2 and V is TRBV6-2 or TRBV6-3; D unclear. Germline CDR1 reads MNHEY; CDR2 reads SVGEGT. The CDR3 has 19 amino acids. Trimming stripped 0 bases from V and 4 bases from J, with 24 bases between. The CDR3 loop reads CASSYSIFSSERTGYGYTF. CDR3 sequence (DNA): TGTGCCAGCAGTTACTCGATATTTTCTTCGGAAAGGACGGGCTATGGCTACACCTTC.

This clonotype was observed a handful of times. This chain uses TRBV7-2 with TRBJ2-5; 10 bases agree with TRBD2. Trimming took 5 bases from V and 9 from J; bases not matched to a gene: 9. The CDR3 totals 14 residues. Germline-derived CDR1 and CDR2 are SGHTA and FQGNSA. CDR3 nucleotide sequence: TGTGCCAGCAGCAATAGGACTAGCGGACGGGCCCAGTACTTC. Its protein is CASSNRTSGRAQYF.

This clonotype was counted many times. The gene calls are TRBV12-3 or TRBV12-4 and TRBJ2-3, with 7 bases identical to TRBD1. This CDR3 comprises 18 residues. V trimming: 3 bases; J trimming: 0 bases; junction bases outside the gene matches: 12. The CDR3 here is CASSLSSRTGVSTDTQYF. CDR3 nucleotides: TGTGCCAGCAGTTTGAGTTCAAGGACAGGAGTAAGCACAGATACGCAGTATTTT.

The chain employs TRBV13 and TRBJ1-2; no definite D call. Per the germline V gene, CDR1 is PRHDT and CDR2 is FYEKMQ (reference sequence). The CDR3 is made up of 13 amino acids. The V and J ends lost 4 bases and 5 bases respectively, with 11 bases between them. The DNA of the CDR3 is TGTGCCAGCAGCTCACAGCCTCCTTATGGCTACACCTTC. Its translation: CASSSQPPYGYTF.

At least ten counts were recorded for this clonotype. CDR3: CASSRYPGGTDTQYF. The CDR3 nucleotides are TGTGCCAGCAGCCGTTACCCGGGGGGCACAGATACGCAGTATTTT. This chain connects TRBV7-6 to TRBJ2-3, with D possibly being TRBD2 (6 bases). The CDR3 is 15 residues long. CDR1 is SGHVS and CDR2 is FNYEAQ in the germline V gene. V was pared by 5 bases and J by 1 base, with 13 bases between.

The sample holds many counts of this clonotype. The chain recombines TRBV29-1 with TRBJ1-2; 8 nucleotides match TRBD1. The CDR3 sequence is 14 residues long. Germline V lookup: CDR1 SQVTM, CDR2 ANQGSEA. The ends lost 4 bases at V and 4 bases at J; junction bases unmatched: 8. This CDR3 reads CSVVLMDRVYGYTF. CDR3 nucleotides: TGCAGCGTTGTACTTATGGACAGGGTCTATGGCTACACCTTC.

As regards this clonotype: Since the CDR3 does not end with the conserved phenylalanine or tryptophan, this likely comes from a read error. This chain uses TRBV7-6 with TRBJ2-5; D unresolved. V lost 2 bases and J lost 5, with 6 bases in between. The CDR3 totals 12 residues. The V gene's germline CDR1 is SGHVS and CDR2 FNYEAQ. Written as DNA, the CDR3 is TGTGCCAGCAGCTTACTAACGGAGACCCAGTACCTC. Protein sequence: CASSLLTETQYL.

This clonotype was counted at least ten times. Written as DNA, the CDR3 is TGTGCCAGCAGCTTGGCCGGCAGTTCAGCGACTGAAGCTTTCTTT. Its protein is CASSLAGSSATEAFF. The chain uses TRBV5-8 and TRBJ1-1; D gene ambiguous. Germline values: CDR1 SGHTS, CDR2 YDEGEE. V shed 0 bases and J shed 5 bases, with 14 bases lying between them. The CDR3 contains 15 residues.

Notes on this clonotype: A read error may produce the germline difference seen at one junction end. This chain links TRBV28 with TRBJ2-2; 7 bases are a match to TRBD2. Germline CDR1 reads MDHEN; CDR2 reads SYDVKM. The CDR3 spans 13 residues. In DNA, the CDR3 is TGTGCCGGCAGTTTTAGCGGGACCGGGGAGCTGTTTTTT. Encoded protein: CAGSFSGTGELFF.

The gene calls are TRBV18 and TRBJ2-4; tentative D call: TRBD2 (5 bases). Between the trimmed V and J ends, which lost 1 base and 0 bases, there was a span of 16 bases. This CDR3 is built from 18 residues. Germline lookup yields CDR1 KGHSH and CDR2 LQKENI. In nucleotides, the CDR3 is TGTGCCAGCTCACCACTGGGAGTGAATGTACTAGCCAAAAACATTCAGTACTTC. Residues: CASSPLGVNVLAKNIQYF.

This clonotype was counted between two and nine times. The genes are TRBV28 and TRBJ2-4, with TRBD2 identical over 7 bases. The V segment lost 6 bases and the J segment 8 bases; nucleotides outside the gene matches: 7. The CDR3 contains 13 residues. The germline V gene has CDR1 MDHEN and CDR2 SYDVKM. The CDR3, as DNA: TGTGCCAGCAGACCCCCTAGCGGATACATTCAGTACTTC. The encoded protein is CASRPPSGYIQYF.

This sequence joins TRBV6-2 or TRBV6-3 and TRBJ2-7; TRBD2 matches 10 bases. The V segment lost 9 bases and the J segment 0 bases; nucleotides outside the gene matches: 8. This CDR3 contains 15 residues. The V gene's germline CDR1 is MNHEY and CDR2 SVGEGT. The DNA for the CDR3 is TGTGCCAGTACTAGCGGGACCTTAAGCTCCTACGAGCAGTACTTC. This codes for CASTSGTLSSYEQYF.

This clonotype showed up many times. Relative to the germline gene, one junction end is altered; a read error may explain this. CDR3 DNA: TGTGCCAGCAGCCTGGGACTAGCGGGGACCTTCCACTTC. Protein sequence: CASSLGLAGTFHF. The rearrangement joins TRBV12-3 or TRBV12-4 to TRBJ2-5; 13 bases are shared with TRBD2. The CDR3 extends over 13 amino acids.

The V gene is TRBV25-1, the J gene TRBJ2-5; D is possibly TRBD1 or TRBD2 (5 bases each). This CDR3 contains 15 residues. The ends were cut back, 4 bases at V and 2 bases at J, with 14 bases in the middle. Germline V gives CDR1 MGHDK, CDR2 SYGVNS. The DNA of the CDR3 is TGTGCCAGCAGTGTTGGGACGGGAAGACAAGAGACCCAGTACTTC. Translated, it gives CASSVGTGRQETQYF.

To note about this clonotype: A much larger clone differs by one base, so this may be a read error. This rearrangement joins TRBV7-2 to TRBJ2-7, with 7 positions matching TRBD1. Germline V gene lookup returns CDR1 SGHTA and CDR2 FQGNSA. This CDR3 is 15 amino acids long. Here the CDR3 reads CASSVDRVSSYEPYF. Here the CDR3 DNA reads TGTGCCAGCAGCGTTGACAGGGTTAGCTCCTACGAGCCGTACTTC.

This clonotype has at least ten counts. The chain uses TRBV12-3 or TRBV12-4 and TRBJ1-5; no clear D. The CDR3 length is 14 residues. Trimming pared 3 bases from V and 4 bases from J, leaving 10 bases between. CDR3: CASSFSADNQPQHF. Written as DNA, the CDR3 is TGTGCCAGCAGTTTTTCGGCAGATAATCAGCCCCAGCATTTT.

This chain links TRBV3-1 with TRBJ2-3, with TRBD1 as a possible D gene (5 bases). Germline V gene sequence: CDR1 LGHDT, CDR2 YNNKEL (reference sequence). V lost 4 bases to trimming and J lost 10 bases, with 15 bases between them. There are 13 residues in the CDR3. The CDR3 loop reads CASSLTSDSPQYF. CDR3 in DNA: TGTGCCAGCAGCCTGACATCTGACAGTCCGCAGTATTTT.

This clonotype was observed a few times. The chain has TRBV29-1 and TRBJ1-1; the D is unclear. The CDR3 length is 10 residues. Trimming shortened V by 6 bases and J by 6 bases, and 8 bases separated the two germline ends. The germline V gene has CDR1 SQVTM and CDR2 ANQGSEA. CDR3 residues: CSVAPSEAFF. The CDR3 nucleotides read TGCAGCGTCGCCCCATCTGAAGCTTTCTTT.

This clonotype was recorded only once. This chain uses TRBV4-3 with TRBJ1-2; the match to TRBD1 covers 10 bases. This CDR3 has 12 residues. J was trimmed by 8 bases and V by 8 bases; bases with no gene match: 5. Germline-derived CDR1 and CDR2 are LGHNA and YSLEER. The CDR3 DNA reads as TGCGCCAGCCGACAGGGGGCCGCCGGCTACACCTTC. This gives the protein CASRQGAAGYTF.

The J gene is TRBJ2-7, the V gene TRBV11-2, with 11 positions matching TRBD1. CDR1 is SGHAT and CDR2 is FQNNGV in the germline V gene. The V gene end was trimmed by 5 bases and the J gene end by 4 bases; junction bases not matched to a gene: 7. This CDR3 region has 15 residues. CDR3 bases: TGTGCCAGCAGCGCGCGGACAGGGGGCCGGTACGAGCAGTACTTC. Amino acid sequence: CASSARTGGRYEQYF.